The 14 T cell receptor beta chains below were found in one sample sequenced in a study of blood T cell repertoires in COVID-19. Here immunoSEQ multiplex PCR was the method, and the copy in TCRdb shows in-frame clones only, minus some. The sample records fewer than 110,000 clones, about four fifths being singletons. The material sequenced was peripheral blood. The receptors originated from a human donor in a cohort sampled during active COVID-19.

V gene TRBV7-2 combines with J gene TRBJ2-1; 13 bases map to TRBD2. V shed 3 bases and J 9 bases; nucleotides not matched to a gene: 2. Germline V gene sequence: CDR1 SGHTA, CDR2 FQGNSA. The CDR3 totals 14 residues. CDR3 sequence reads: CASSFGTSGVEQFF. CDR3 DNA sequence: TGTGCCAGCAGCTTCGGGACTAGCGGGGTTGAGCAGTTCTTC.

The CDR3 sequence is CASSLSGGRTDTQYF. CDR3 bases: TGTGCCAGCAGCCTTAGCGGGGGGCGCACAGATACGCAGTATTTT. The chain joins TRBV7-2 to TRBJ2-3, with TRBD2 matching over 10 bases. The CDR3 contains 15 residues. V shed 5 bases and J 1 base; nucleotides not matched to a gene: 3. The germline V gene has CDR1 SGHTA and CDR2 FQGNSA.

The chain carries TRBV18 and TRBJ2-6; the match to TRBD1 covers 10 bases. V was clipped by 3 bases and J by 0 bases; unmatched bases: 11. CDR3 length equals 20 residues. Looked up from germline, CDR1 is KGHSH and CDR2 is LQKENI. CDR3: CASSPRPGQGTTSGANVLTF. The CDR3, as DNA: TGTGCCAGCTCACCGCGACCGGGACAGGGGACCACCTCTGGGGCCAACGTCCTGACTTTC.

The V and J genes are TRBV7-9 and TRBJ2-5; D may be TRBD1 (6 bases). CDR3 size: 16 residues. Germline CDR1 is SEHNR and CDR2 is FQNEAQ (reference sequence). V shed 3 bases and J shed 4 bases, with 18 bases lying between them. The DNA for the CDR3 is TGTGCCAGCAGCTTCGGGAACAGGGATGATGGAGAGACCCAGTACTTC. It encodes CASSFGNRDDGETQYF.

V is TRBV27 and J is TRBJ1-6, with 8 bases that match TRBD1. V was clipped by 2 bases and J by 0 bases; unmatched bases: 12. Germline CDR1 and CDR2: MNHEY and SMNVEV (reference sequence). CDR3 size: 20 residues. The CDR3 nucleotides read TGTGCCAGCAGTTTAGCTGGGACAGGCTTTCCCAGCTCCTATAATTCACCCCTCCACTTT. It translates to CASSLAGTGFPSSYNSPLHF.

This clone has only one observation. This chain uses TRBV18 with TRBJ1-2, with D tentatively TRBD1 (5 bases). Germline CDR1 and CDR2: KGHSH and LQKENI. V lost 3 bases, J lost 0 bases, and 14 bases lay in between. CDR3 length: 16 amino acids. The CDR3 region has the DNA TGTGCCAGCTCACCCAACCAGCGGGGGGCTAACTATGGCTACACCTTC. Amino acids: CASSPNQRGANYGYTF.

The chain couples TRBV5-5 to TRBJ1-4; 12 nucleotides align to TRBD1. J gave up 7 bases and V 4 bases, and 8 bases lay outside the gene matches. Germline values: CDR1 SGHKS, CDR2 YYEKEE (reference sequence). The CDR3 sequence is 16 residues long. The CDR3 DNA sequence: TGTGCCAGCAGCCCTGGGACAGGGGGCGTTTTTGAAAAACTGTTTTTT. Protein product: CASSPGTGGVFEKLFF. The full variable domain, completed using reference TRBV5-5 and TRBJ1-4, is DAGVTQSPTHLIKTRGQQVTLRCSPISGHKSVSWYQQVLGQGPQFIFQYYEKEERGRGNFPDRFSARQFPNYSSELNVNALLLGDSALYLCASSPGTGGVFEKLFFGSGTQLSVL.

CDR3 sequence reads: CASGFGQGLYGYTF. The CDR3 DNA follows: TGTGCTAGTGGTTTCGGACAGGGCCTCTATGGCTACACCTTC. The V gene is TRBV12-5, the J gene TRBJ1-2, with 8 nucleotides matching TRBD1. Germline CDR1 and CDR2: LGHNT and FRNRAP. This CDR3 has 14 amino acids. V gave up 3 bases and J gave up 4 bases; unmatched junction bases: 4.

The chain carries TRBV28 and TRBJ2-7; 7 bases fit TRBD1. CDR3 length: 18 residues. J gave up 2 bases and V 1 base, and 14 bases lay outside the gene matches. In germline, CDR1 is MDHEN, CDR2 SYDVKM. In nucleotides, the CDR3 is TGTGCCAGCAGTTTATTTTCCGGTCAGGGGGTGAAGACCTACGAGCAGTACTTC. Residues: CASSLFSGQGVKTYEQYF.

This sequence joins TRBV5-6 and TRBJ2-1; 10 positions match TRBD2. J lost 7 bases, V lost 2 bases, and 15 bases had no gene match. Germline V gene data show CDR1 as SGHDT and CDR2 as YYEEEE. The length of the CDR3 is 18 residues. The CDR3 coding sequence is TGTGCCAGCAGCTTTTATCAGCGGGGGGGCCAGGTGAGGAATGAGCAGTTCTTC. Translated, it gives CASSFYQRGGQVRNEQFF.

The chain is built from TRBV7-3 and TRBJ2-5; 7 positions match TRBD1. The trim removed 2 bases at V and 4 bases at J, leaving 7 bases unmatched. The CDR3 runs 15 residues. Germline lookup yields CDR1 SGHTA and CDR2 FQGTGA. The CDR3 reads CASSLRPGGRETQYF. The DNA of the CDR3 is TGTGCCAGCAGCTTACGTCCAGGGGGACGAGAGACCCAGTACTTC.

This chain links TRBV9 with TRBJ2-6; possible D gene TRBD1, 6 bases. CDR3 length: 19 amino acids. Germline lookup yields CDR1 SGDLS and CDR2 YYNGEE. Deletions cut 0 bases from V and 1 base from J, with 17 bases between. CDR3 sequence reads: CASSVGGPGEWSGANVLTF. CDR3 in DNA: TGTGCCAGCAGCGTAGGAGGGCCAGGGGAATGGTCTGGGGCCAACGTCCTGACTTTC. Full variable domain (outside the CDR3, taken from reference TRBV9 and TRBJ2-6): DSGVTQTPKHLITATGQRVTLRCSPRSGDLSVYWYQQSLDQGLQFLIQYYNGEERAKGNILERFSAQQFPDLHSELNLSSLELGDSALYFCASSVGGPGEWSGANVLTFGAGSRLTVL.

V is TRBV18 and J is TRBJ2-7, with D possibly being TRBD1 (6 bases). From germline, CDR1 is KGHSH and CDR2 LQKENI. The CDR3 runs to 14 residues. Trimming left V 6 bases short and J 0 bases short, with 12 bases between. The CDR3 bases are TGTGCCAGCTCCCCCGACAGGAACTCCTACGAGCAGTACTTC. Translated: CASSPDRNSYEQYF.

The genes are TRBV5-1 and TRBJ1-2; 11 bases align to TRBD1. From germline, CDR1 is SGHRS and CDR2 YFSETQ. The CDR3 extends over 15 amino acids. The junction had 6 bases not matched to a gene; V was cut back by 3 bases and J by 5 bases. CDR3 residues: CASSSGQGADYGYTF. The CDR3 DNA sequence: TGCGCCAGCAGCTCAGGACAGGGGGCGGATTATGGCTACACCTTC.